This paragraph reports one T cell receptor (beta chain). Its antigen is not identified. The data originate from a study of blood T cells in healthy people across ages. It was with a sample-barcoded 5' primer and a J-beta primer mix that a second PCR of about 6 to 12 cycles was run. TCRdb processed the 5' RACE reads anew with MiXCR; each CDR3 protein has one entry. This sample carries 800,000 or so distinct CDR3 sequences, 20% to 25% of them seen once, and the ten largest clones take under 4.5%. General study points: The study found more naive CD4+ cells and higher diversity in long-lived than aged donors.

CDR1 and CDR2 (germline): SGHRS, YFSETQ. The V gene end was trimmed by 3 bases and the J gene end by 2 bases; junction bases not matched to a gene: 8. The CDR3 runs to 17 residues. The sample also formed part of further work on T cells of mothers and their children. Per that paper: Donors comprised three healthy Caucasian mothers plus their six children. Random nucleotides (2-4) and sample barcodes were added by the M1S primer used in the second PCR.

This receptor was taken from a boy between 5 and 17 years old in good health. What was sequenced was blood. The chain couples TRBV5-1 to TRBJ2-1; 10 bases align to TRBD2. CDR3 sequence reads: CASSSGYTSGAYNEQFF. Here the CDR3 DNA reads TGCGCCAGCAGCTCGGGTTACACTAGCGGGGCCTACAATGAGCAGTTCTTC.